This T cell receptor (beta chain) was sequenced in a study of blood T cell repertoires in COVID-19. On the study more broadly: Sample material is recorded as cDNA or gDNA derived from T cells, B-cell-depleted T cells, or PBMCs.

The germline V and J ends were trimmed by 4 bases and 1 base, with 16 bases remaining between them. The CDR3 consists of 16 residues. Per the germline V gene, CDR1 is LGHDT and CDR2 is YNNKEL (reference sequence). Original processing notes: By means of reference gene primer amplification, nucleated cell counts were estimated. The data were produced by immunoSEQ multiplex PCR, yet TCRdb's version contains in-frame clones alone and is incomplete. From that table come the V and J calls and clone size; the DNA was used to work out D and trimming. The data contain roughly 230,000 clones, 65% to 85% of them seen just once; the ten biggest clones take up about 3.7%. Everyone who took part was roughly 18 to 89 years old, and they came from 24 US areas.

The rearrangement uses TRBV3-1 (or the pseudogene TRBV3-2) and TRBJ1-2; possibly TRBD1 for D (5 bases). The sequence derives from an older woman who had recovered from COVID-19. The sequenced sample consisted of PBMCs or T cells enriched from blood (not recorded which). This CDR3 reads CASSPVGGRGNYGYTF. CDR3 DNA: TGTGCCAGCAGCCCAGTGGGGGGGAGGGGTAACTATGGCTACACCTTC.